This TCR beta chain came from a study of T-cell memory formation after mild COVID-19 (TCRdb year 2021). Looking at the study overall: TCR sequence clusters from the two donors were largely donor specific. Two young, previously healthy adult volunteers, one female and one male, were included in the cohort. Longitudinal TCRalpha and TCRbeta repertoire sequencing tracked T-cell clones expanding and contracting after mild COVID-19 in a couple of donors.

Ficoll-Paque density gradient centrifugation was used to isolate PBMCs. The investigation overall reported the following: The detection of some responding clones in pre-infection memory suggests that pre-existing cross-reactive memory T cells joined the SARS-CoV-2 response. Whether the second-wave clones peaking on day 37 were SARS-CoV-2 specific was not confirmed. Clones contracting from day 15 to 85 had balanced CD4/CD8 phenotypes, while a second wave expanding from day 15 to 37 was biased towards CD4+. The study included only a couple of mild cases, and larger cohorts that include severe cases with pre-infection samples were judged to be necessary. Contracting CD4+ clones were located mainly in the CM and EM memory subsets, whereas CD8+ clones were found to be enriched in EMRA.

The CDR1 and CDR2 encoded by the germline V gene are SGHDT and YYEEEE. The CDR3 goes from the cysteine to the phenylalanine over 12 residues. Only the CDR3 DNA is retained, 36 bases long and in frame from the first base. Deletion took 6 bases off V and 4 bases off J, with a span of 11 bases between the germline ends. This clonotype has just a few counts. Which antigen it targets is not known. No per-base quality is available; no much larger clone lies one base away. The listed sequencing device is Illumina NovaSeq 6000. cDNA libraries for TCRalpha and TCRbeta were prepared by 5'RACE using constant-segment primers, with sample barcodes and unique molecular identifiers added. Trizol reagent was used to extract RNA from every sample. Libraries were amplified in two PCR steps, with a second sample barcode and Illumina TruSeq adapters added in the second step. Sequencing of the libraries was done on an Illumina NovaSeq, producing 2 x 150 bp paired-end reads. The study's own analysis went as follows. Reads were demultiplexed and collapsed into UMI-guided consensus sequences with migec v1.2.7. Using mixcr v2.1.11, the UMI consensuses were aligned to TRA and TRB V and J templates and assembled into clonotypes. A clonotype was counted as expanded or contracted only if both edgeR and NoisET called the change significant, with noise models trained on biological replicates. edgeR calls used a false discovery rate-adjusted p below 0.01 and a log2 fold-change threshold of 1. PCA with hierarchical clustering of max-normalized trajectories of the 1000 most abundant clonotypes was used as exploratory dynamics analysis. Separately sequenced CD4+ and CD8+ repertoires were used to assign a CD4 or CD8 phenotype to each responding clone. The public reads were reanalyzed by TCRdb: fastp trimming at Q25, MiXCR alignment, in-frame beta chains only. Duplicate CDR3 protein sequences are folded into a single record with the most common DNA and genes. TCRdb, rather than the study authors, made the V and J calls. Here the sample has 250,000 to 300,000 distinct CDR3 sequences; around 15% occur a single time. The top ten clones comprise roughly 20% of the sample.

The rearrangement joined TRBV5-6 to TRBJ2-7; no confident D gene assignment can be made. Sequences were obtained from PBMCs or a T cell subset sorted from them (not recorded which). The receptor was derived from a man between 18 and 29 years old who had mild COVID-19 (a few samples of this study predate the infection). The sample titles of this study are shuffled in the database, so cell type and time point are left out; the donor was told from shared clones. Read as DNA, the sequence is TGTGCCAGCAATTGGAACGGATACGAGCAGTACTTC. This encodes CASNWNGYEQYF.